These 10 T cell receptor beta chains were all obtained from the same sample, sequenced in a study of identical twins (dated by TCRdb to the mid-2010s). Libraries were built with 5' RACE. Sequenced on an Illumina HiSeq 2000. Using fastp at Q25 and MiXCR, TCRdb reprocessed the public reads and kept productive beta chains. Every distinct CDR3 protein forms one entry, paired with its most common genes and DNA. The table for this sample lists roughly 1.6 million distinct CDR3 sequences; around 29% of them were counted only once. Together, the top ten hold roughly 0.3% of the sample. The sample consisted of cord blood. The receptors were sampled from a newborn girl in good health.

The sample holds a few counts of this clonotype. The V gene is TRBV7-9, the J gene TRBJ2-5; tentative D call: TRBD2 (5 bases). Deletions cut 5 bases from V and 5 bases from J, with 24 bases between. This CDR3 is 17 amino acids long. CDR1 and CDR2 from the germline V gene are SEHNR and FQNEAQ (reference sequence). DNA for the CDR3: TGTGCCAGCAGCCCGCGGGTTTCTAAAGATTTACGGGAGACCCAGTACTTC. Its protein product is CASSPRVSKDLRETQYF.

In the case of this clonotype: The junction shows a germline mismatch at one end, possibly a read error. V gene TRBV4-1 combines with J gene TRBJ2-7; 9 bases line up with TRBD1. This CDR3 region has 15 residues. CDR1 MGHRA and CDR2 YSYEKL come from the germline V gene. The CDR3 loop is CACSHFPGQGSEQYF. For the CDR3, the DNA is TGCGCCTGCAGCCATTTCCCGGGACAGGGATCCGAGCAGTACTTC.

This clonotype was detected a few times. V gene TRBV7-6 combines with J gene TRBJ1-6, with a tentative D call TRBD1 (6 bases). Germline V lookup: CDR1 SGHVS, CDR2 FNYEAQ. V shed 4 bases and J shed 8 bases, with 15 bases lying between them. This CDR3 is built from 15 residues. The CDR3 DNA is TGTGCCAGCAGCTGGGGGCAGGCGCGGGATTCACCCCTCCACTTT. It specifies CASSWGQARDSPLHF.

In its sample, this clonotype was seen a few times. This chain links TRBV6-5 with TRBJ1-2, with D tentatively TRBD1 (6 bases). The V gene's germline CDR1 is MNHEY and CDR2 SVGAGI. The V and J ends lost 7 bases and 6 bases respectively, with 9 bases between them. The CDR3 is 11 amino acids. CDR3 region: CASKAGDGYTF. In DNA, the CDR3 is TGTGCCAGCAAGGCAGGGGATGGCTACACCTTC.

This clonotype was detected only a few times. The chain combines TRBV4-1 with TRBJ2-7; TRBD1 agrees at 8 bases. The DNA end lines up better with TRBJ2-5; the J call may be wrong. The CDR3 runs to 14 residues. CDR1 and CDR2 from the germline V gene are MGHRA and YSYEKL. The CDR3 nucleotides read TGCGCCAGCAGCCCCTTGACAGGGGTGGAGACCCAGTACTTC. It translates to CASSPLTGVETQYF.

The V and J genes are TRBV24-1 and TRBJ2-5, with 13 nucleotides matching TRBD2. In germline, CDR1 is KGHDR, CDR2 SFDVKD. The CDR3 has 15 amino acids. Germline trimming cut 4 bases from V and 11 bases from J; bases unmatched to any gene: 9. The CDR3 reads CATSDPGTSGNEQYF. In nucleotides, the CDR3 is TGTGCCACCAGTGACCCCGGGACTAGCGGGAATGAGCAGTACTTC.

This clonotype was found once. The chain joins TRBV6-1 to TRBJ2-6; D not certain. V lost 3 bases and J 4 bases, leaving 10 bases between the germline ends. Germline V lookup: CDR1 MNHNS, CDR2 SASEGT. The CDR3 spans 15 residues. CDR3 nucleotides: TGTGCCAGCAGTGAGATCGGCGTCGGGGCCAACGTCCTGACTTTC. This codes for CASSEIGVGANVLTF.

The rearrangement links TRBV3-1 to TRBJ1-2; the D gene is possibly TRBD1 (5 bases). V lost 0 bases and J 4 bases, leaving 12 bases between the germline ends. The CDR3 contains 15 residues. From germline, CDR1 is LGHDT and CDR2 YNNKEL (reference sequence). The CDR3 sequence: CASSQDIRVAYGYTF. The CDR3 bases are TGTGCCAGCAGCCAAGATATCAGGGTCGCCTATGGCTACACCTTC.

The V and J genes are TRBV6-5 and TRBJ2-2; perhaps TRBD1 as D (6 bases). Germline CDR1 and CDR2: MNHEY and SVGAGI. With 1 base removed from V and 5 bases from J, the gap between germline ends came to 26 bases. This CDR3 is built from 20 residues. CDR3 DNA: TGTGCCAGCAGTTACTGGGCCGATAACAGGGAAAAATGGGAGACCGGGGAGCTGTTTTTT. This codes for CASSYWADNREKWETGELFF.

In DNA, the CDR3 is TGCGCCAGCAGCCAAGACGTCCAAGAGACCCAGTACTTC. It encodes CASSQDVQETQYF. This rearrangement joins TRBV4-1 to TRBJ2-5; D unclear. This CDR3 has 13 residues. Germline V CDR1 and CDR2: MGHRA, YSYEKL. Trimming cost V 0 bases and J 1 base, with 3 bases left between them.